Detailed here is one T cell receptor (beta chain). Its antigen is currently unknown. At study entry, adolescents had tuberculin skin tests and IGRA screening. The CDR3 has 14 residues. The ends lost 3 bases at V and 5 bases at J; junction bases unmatched: 2. Germline V gives CDR1 SGHDT, CDR2 YYEEEE. Sequenced by immunoSEQ multiplex PCR; TCRdb stores in-frame clones only, minus some. The data contain under 40,000 clones, approximately 94% of them seen just once; the ten biggest clones take up about 8%. The source of the sample is a study of T cells in tuberculosis. General observations from the study: Shorter CDR3-alpha in active tuberculosis partly drove smaller distances.

The chain joins TRBV5-6 to TRBJ2-5, with 12 bases matching TRBD2. This receptor was taken from a donor between 10 and 35 years old with latent tuberculosis or without tuberculosis infection. What was sequenced was PBMCs. CDR3 region: CASSYGTSGETQYF. The DNA for the CDR3 is TGTGCCAGCAGCTACGGGACTAGCGGGGAGACCCAGTACTTC.